The entry below gives a single T cell receptor beta chain sequence along with its context. Profiling relied on immunoSEQ multiplex PCR, and the TCRdb table lists in-frame clones only, not all of them. Here the sample spans about 63,000 clones, 87% being singletons. The sample belongs to a study of OX40 agonist ivuxolimab in advanced cancers. Study details: Patients were treated with intravenous ivuxolimab, dosed at 0.01 to 10 mg/kg and infused every 2 weeks. Partial responses, seen in three patients, involved one hepatocellular carcinoma and two cutaneous melanomas.

Unmatched junction bases numbered 7, after V lost 0 bases and J lost 5 bases. The CDR3 sequence is 17 residues long. The germline CDR1 and CDR2 sequences are SGHTA and FQGTGA. The rearrangement uses TRBV7-3 and TRBJ2-2; 9 positions match TRBD2. This TCR was sampled from an adult with an advanced solid tumor such as melanoma, head and neck, liver or kidney cancer. Source: CD4+ or CD8+ T cells sorted from blood, taken in a trial of the OX40 agonist ivuxolimab. CDR3 residues: CASSLTGESGRTGELFF. Written as DNA, the CDR3 is TGTGCCAGCAGCTTAACGGGGGAAAGCGGGAGGACCGGGGAGCTGTTTTTT.